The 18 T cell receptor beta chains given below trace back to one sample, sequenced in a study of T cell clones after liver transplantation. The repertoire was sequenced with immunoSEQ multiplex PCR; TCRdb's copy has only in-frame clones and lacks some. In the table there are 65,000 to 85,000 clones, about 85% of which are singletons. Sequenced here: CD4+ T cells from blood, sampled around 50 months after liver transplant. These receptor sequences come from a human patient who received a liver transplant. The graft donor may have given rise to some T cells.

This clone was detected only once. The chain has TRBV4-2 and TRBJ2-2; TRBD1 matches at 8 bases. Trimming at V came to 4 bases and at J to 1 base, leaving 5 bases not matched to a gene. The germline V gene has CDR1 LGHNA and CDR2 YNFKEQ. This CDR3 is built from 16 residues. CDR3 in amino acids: CASSLGTGLNTGELFF. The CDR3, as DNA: TGTGCCAGCAGCCTCGGGACAGGCCTGAACACCGGGGAGCTGTTTTTT.

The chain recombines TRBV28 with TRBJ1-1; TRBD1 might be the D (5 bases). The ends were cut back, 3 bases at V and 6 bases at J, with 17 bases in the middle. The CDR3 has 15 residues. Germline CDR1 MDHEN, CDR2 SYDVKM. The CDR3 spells CASSFGGIKQSEAFF. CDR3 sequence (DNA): TGTGCCAGCAGTTTCGGGGGGATCAAGCAATCTGAAGCTTTCTTT.

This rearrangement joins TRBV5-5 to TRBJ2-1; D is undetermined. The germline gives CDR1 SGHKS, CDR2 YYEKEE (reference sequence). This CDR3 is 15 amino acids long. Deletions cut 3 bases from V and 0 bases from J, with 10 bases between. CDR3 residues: CASSSYHSSYNEQFF. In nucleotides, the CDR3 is TGTGCCAGCAGCTCCTACCATAGCTCCTACAATGAGCAGTTCTTC.

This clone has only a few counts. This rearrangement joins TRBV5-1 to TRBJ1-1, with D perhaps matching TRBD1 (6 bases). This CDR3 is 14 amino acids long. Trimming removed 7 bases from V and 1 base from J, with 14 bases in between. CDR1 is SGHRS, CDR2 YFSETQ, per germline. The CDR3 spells CASYPGGRNTEAFF. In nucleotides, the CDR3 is TGCGCCAGCTATCCCGGGGGGCGGAACACTGAAGCTTTCTTT.

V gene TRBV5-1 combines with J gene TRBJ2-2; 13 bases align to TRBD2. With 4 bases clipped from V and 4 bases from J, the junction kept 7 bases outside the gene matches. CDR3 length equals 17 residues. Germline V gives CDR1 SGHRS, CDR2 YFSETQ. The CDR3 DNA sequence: TGCGCCAGCAGCAAAGGGACTAGCGGGATGACCACCGGGGAGCTGTTTTTT. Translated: CASSKGTSGMTTGELFF.

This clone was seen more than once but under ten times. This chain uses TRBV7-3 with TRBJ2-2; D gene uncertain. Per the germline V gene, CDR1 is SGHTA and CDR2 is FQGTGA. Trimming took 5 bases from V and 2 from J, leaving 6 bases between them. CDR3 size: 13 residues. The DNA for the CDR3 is TGTGCCAGCAGCGGGTCCAACACCGGGGAGCTGTTTTTT. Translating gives CASSGSNTGELFF.

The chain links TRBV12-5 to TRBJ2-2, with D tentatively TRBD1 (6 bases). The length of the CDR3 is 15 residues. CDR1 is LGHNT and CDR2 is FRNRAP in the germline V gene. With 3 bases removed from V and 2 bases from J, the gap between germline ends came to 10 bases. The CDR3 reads CASGFRTDNTGELFF. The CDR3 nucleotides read TGTGCTAGTGGTTTCCGGACAGACAACACCGGGGAGCTGTTTTTT.

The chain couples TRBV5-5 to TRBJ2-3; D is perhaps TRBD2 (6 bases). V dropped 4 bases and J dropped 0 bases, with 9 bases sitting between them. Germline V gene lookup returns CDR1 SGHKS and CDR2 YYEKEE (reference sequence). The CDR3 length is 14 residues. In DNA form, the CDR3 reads TGTGCCAGCAGCCCGGGGACTAGCACAGATACGCAGTATTTT. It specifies CASSPGTSTDTQYF.

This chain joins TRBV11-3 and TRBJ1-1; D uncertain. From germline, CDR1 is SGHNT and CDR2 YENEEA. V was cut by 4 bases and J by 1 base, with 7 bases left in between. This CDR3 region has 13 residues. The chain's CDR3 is CASSSRRNTEAFF. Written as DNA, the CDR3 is TGTGCCAGCAGCTCGCGGAGGAACACTGAAGCTTTCTTT.

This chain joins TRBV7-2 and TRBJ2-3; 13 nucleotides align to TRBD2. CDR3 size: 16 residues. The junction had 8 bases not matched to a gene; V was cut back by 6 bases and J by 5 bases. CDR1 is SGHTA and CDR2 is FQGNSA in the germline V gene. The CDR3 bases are TGTGCCAGCAGAACCACACTAGCGGGGGGGCGAGATACGCAGTATTTT. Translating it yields CASRTTLAGGRDTQYF.

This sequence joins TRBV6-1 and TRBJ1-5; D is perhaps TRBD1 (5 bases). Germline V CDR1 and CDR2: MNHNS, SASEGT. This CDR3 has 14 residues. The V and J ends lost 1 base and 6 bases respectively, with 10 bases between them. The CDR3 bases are TGTGCCAGCAGTGAAGAAAGGGGAGGTCAGCCCCAGCATTTT. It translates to CASSEERGGQPQHF.

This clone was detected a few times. The DNA of the CDR3 is TGCAGTGCTAGAGAGGACACTGAAGCTTTCTTT. As protein: CSAREDTEAFF. The rearrangement joins TRBV20-1 to TRBJ1-1; D gene ambiguous. Trimming removed 0 bases from V and 3 bases from J, with 2 bases in between. Germline CDR1 is DFQATT and CDR2 is SNEGSKA (reference sequence). This CDR3 has 11 amino acids.

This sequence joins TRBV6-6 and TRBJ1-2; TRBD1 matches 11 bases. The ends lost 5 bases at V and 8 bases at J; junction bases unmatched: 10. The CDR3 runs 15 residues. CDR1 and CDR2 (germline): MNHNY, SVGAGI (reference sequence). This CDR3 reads CASSQIRTGGEGYTF. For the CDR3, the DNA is TGTGCCAGCAGTCAAATTCGGACAGGGGGCGAGGGCTACACCTTC.

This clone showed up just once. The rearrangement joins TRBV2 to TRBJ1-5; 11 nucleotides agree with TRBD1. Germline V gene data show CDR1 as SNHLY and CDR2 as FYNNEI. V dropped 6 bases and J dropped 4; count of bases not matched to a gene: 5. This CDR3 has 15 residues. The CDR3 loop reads CASRAGTGGNQPQHF. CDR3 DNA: TGTGCCAGCAGAGCCGGGACAGGGGGGAATCAGCCCCAGCATTTT. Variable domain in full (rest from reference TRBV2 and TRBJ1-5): EPEVTQTPSHQVTQMGQEVILRCVPISNHLYFYWYRQILGQKVEFLVSFYNNEISEKSEIFDDQFSVERPDGSNFTLKIRSTKLEDSAMYFCASRAGTGGNQPQHFGDGTRLSIL.

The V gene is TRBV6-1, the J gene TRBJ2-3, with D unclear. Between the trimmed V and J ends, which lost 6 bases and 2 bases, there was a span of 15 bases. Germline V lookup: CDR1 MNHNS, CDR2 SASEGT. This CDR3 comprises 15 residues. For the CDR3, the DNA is TGTGCCAGCAGGGGATCTGCCGAAAACACAGATACGCAGTATTTT. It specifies CASRGSAENTDTQYF.

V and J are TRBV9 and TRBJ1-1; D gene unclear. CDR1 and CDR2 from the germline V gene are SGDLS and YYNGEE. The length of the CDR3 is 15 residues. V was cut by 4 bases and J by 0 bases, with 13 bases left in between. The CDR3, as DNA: TGTGCCAGCAGCCCCCGGACCGGGATGAACACTGAAGCTTTCTTT. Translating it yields CASSPRTGMNTEAFF. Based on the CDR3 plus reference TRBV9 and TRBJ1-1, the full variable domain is DSGVTQTPKHLITATGQRVTLRCSPRSGDLSVYWYQQSLDQGLQFLIQYYNGEERAKGNILERFSAQQFPDLHSELNLSSLELGDSALYFCASSPRTGMNTEAFFGQGTRLTVV.

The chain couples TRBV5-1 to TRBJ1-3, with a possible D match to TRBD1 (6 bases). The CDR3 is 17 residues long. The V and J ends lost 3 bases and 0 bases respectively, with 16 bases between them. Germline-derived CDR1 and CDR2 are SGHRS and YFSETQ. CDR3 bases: TGCGCCAGCAGCTATGACAGGTTAACCAACTCTGGAAACACCATATATTTT. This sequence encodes CASSYDRLTNSGNTIYF.

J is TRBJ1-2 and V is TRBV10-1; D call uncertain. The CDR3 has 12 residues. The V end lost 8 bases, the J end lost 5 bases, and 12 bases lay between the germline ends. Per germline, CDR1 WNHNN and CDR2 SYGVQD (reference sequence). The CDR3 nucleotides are TGCGCCAGCCTCCTTCCCTGGTATGGCTACACCTTC. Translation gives CASLLPWYGYTF.